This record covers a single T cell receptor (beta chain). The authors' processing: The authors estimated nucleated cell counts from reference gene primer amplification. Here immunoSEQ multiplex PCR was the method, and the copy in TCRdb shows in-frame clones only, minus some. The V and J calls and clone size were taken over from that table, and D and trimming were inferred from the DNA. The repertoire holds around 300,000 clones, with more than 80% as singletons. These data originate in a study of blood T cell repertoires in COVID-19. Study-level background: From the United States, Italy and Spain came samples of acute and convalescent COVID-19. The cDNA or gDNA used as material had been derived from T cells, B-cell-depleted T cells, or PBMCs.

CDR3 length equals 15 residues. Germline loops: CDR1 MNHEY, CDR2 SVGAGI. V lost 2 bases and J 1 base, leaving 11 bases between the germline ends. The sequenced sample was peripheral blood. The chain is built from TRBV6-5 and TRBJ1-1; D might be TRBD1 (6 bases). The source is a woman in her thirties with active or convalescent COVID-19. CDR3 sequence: CASSYPLRGNTEAFF. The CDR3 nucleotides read TGTGCCAGCAGTTACCCCCTCAGGGGGAACACTGAAGCTTTCTTT.